The rows below give T cell receptor beta chains drawn from one sample of a study of OX40 agonist ivuxolimab in advanced cancers. Generated by immunoSEQ multiplex PCR, the TCRdb table keeps only in-frame clones and is missing some. The sample gives 80,000 to 95,000 clones, 70% to 90% of which show up once; 1.3% to 1.5% is in the top ten. This specimen was CD4+ or CD8+ T cells sorted from blood, taken in a trial of the OX40 agonist ivuxolimab. The origin of the receptors is an adult with an advanced solid tumor such as melanoma, head and neck, liver or kidney cancer. Both conserved end residues are part of each CDR3. The order of the fields is J gene, D gene, clone size, V gene, CDR3 DNA, CDR3 protein. D genes are given only for firm matches. Size values are once, few and many counts, or a class for expanded clones, and some rows have none.

TRBJ1-2,-,-,TRBV5-4,TGTGCCAGCAGCTTGAACCAGAGCCGAAGGTGGTATGGCTACACCTTC,CASSLNQSRRWYGYTF
TRBJ1-1,-,-,TRBV7-6,TGTGCCAGCAGCTTAAGGTCGGCAGGGACGGGCACTGAAGCTTTCTTT,CASSLRSAGTGTEAFF
TRBJ1-4,TRBD1,-,TRBV6-1,TGTGCCAGCAGTGAAGGAGTGGGGACAGTGGAAAAACTGTTTTTT,CASSEGVGTVEKLFF
TRBJ2-5,-,-,TRBV7-9,TGTGCCAGCAGCTTACATGAGACCCAGTACTTC,CASSLHETQYF
TRBJ2-7,-,-,TRBV7-9,TGTGCCAGCAGCCCTACCGGCTACGAGCAGTACTTC,CASSPTGYEQYF
TRBJ2-1,-,once,TRBV2,TGTGCCAGCAACGAGGACAGATACAATGAGCAGTTCTTC,CASNEDRYNEQFF
TRBJ2-2,TRBD2,-,TRBV4-2,TGTGCCAGCAGCCAGGGACTAGCGGGGGGGCAAGTCGGGGAGCTGTTTTTT,CASSQGLAGGQVGELFF
TRBJ1-1,TRBD1,-,TRBV28,TGTGCCAGCAGCTCCCTAGACAGGGCGGACACTGAAGCTTTCTTT,CASSSLDRADTEAFF
TRBJ2-3,-,-,TRBV11-2,TGTGCCAGCAGCTTAGGAGGGCCCAGCACAGATACGCAGTATTTT,CASSLGGPSTDTQYF
TRBJ2-5,-,once,TRBV5-6,TGTGCCAGCAGCTTGGCCGTGCAGGGAGGACAGACCCAGTACTTC,CASSLAVQGGQTQYF